This TCR beta chain was documented in a study of control samples from healthy donors and cancer patients. The CDR3 extends over 18 amino acids. The germline V gene has CDR1 LNHDA and CDR2 SQIVND (reference sequence). V lost 2 bases, J lost 5 bases, and 16 bases stayed unmatched. Repertoires were generated with immunoSEQ multiplex PCR, while TCRdb's copy carries only in-frame clones and drops some. The table lists approximately 150,000 clones, approximately 94% of them singletons. The sample was PBMCs. This TCR was recovered from a man in his sixties with colorectal cancer. The chain joins TRBV19 to TRBJ2-5; 8 bases are a match to TRBD2. DNA of the CDR3: TGTGCCAGTAGTATACTAGCGGGCATATATCCCACCAAGGAGACCCAGTACTTC. Residues: CASSILAGIYPTKETQYF.